This T cell receptor (beta chain) came from a study of radiotherapy plus CTLA-4 blockade in lung cancer. General study findings and limits: There was expansion of tumor-derived TCR clones in blood after radiotherapy plus ipilimumab.

On this clone: Its antigen remains unidentified.

Looked up from germline, CDR1 is MDHEN and CDR2 is SYDVKM. Trimming removed 10 bases from V and 2 bases from J, with 20 bases in between. This CDR3 contains 16 residues. Measured with immunoSEQ multiplex PCR; TCRdb has only the in-frame clones, and not every one. The sample records approximately 49,000 clones, about 85% being singletons. The rearrangement joins TRBV28 to TRBJ1-4; no definite D call. This TCR was sampled from a human donor with non-small cell lung cancer whose response to radiotherapy plus ipilimumab could not be evaluated. The specimen was peripheral blood, collected from a patient treated with radiotherapy plus ipilimumab. CDR3: CATWPRVQVTNEKLFF. CDR3 bases: TGTGCCACGTGGCCGCGGGTTCAAGTGACTAATGAAAAACTGTTTTTT.